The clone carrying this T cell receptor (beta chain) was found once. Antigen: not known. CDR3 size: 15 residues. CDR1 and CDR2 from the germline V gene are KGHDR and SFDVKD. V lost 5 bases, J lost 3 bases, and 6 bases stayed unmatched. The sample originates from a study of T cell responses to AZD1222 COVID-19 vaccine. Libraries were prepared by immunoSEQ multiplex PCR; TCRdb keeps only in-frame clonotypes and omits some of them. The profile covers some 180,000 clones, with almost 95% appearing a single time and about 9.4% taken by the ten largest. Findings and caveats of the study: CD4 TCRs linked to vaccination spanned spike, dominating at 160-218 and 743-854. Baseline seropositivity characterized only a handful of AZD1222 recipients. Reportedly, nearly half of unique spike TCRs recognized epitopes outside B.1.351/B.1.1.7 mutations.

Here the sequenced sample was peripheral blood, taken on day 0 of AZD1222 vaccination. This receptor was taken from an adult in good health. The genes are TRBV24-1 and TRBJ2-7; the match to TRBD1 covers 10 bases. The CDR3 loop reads CATSGVRDRGYEQYV. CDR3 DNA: TGTGCCACCAGTGGGGTCCGGGACAGGGGCTACGAGCAGTACGTC.